This TCR beta chain is drawn from a study of PD-L1 blockade in urothelial cancer. The wider study: Atezolizumab (1,200 mg intravenously every 3 weeks) began around 2014 for patients. About nine tenths of the roughly 30 patients were men whose urothelial cancer was bladder-origin. Samples came from 3 weeks, at the second dose, and 6 weeks into treatment. Among blood samples, the median T cell count was approximately 150,000.

TCRdb keeps only in-frame clones here, not all; method: immunoSEQ multiplex PCR. The sample has tens of thousands of clones; 82% are singletons. V shed 1 base and J shed 0 bases, with 9 bases lying between them. The CDR3 consists of 16 residues. Germline CDR1 reads MGHRA; CDR2 reads YSYEKL. The TCR comes from a man in his 70s with urothelial cancer. Sequences were derived from PBMCs, sampled around atezolizumab (anti-PD-L1) treatment. This chain uses TRBV4-1 with TRBJ1-4; maybe TRBD1 (6 bases). The CDR3 region is CASSQGTAATNEKLFF. CDR3 nucleotide sequence: TGCGCCAGCAGCCAAGGGACAGCTGCAACTAATGAAAAACTGTTTTTT.